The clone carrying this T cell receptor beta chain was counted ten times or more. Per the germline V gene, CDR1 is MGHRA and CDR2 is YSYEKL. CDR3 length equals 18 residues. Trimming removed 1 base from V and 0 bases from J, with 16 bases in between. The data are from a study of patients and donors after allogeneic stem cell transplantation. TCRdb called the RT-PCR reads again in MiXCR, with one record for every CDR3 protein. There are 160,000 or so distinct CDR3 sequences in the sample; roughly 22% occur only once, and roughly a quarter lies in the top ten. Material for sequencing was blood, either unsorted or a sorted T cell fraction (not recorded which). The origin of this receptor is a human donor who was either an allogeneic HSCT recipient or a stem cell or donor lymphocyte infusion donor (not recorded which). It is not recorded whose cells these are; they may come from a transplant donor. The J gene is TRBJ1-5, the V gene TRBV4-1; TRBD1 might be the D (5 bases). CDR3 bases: TGCGCCAGCAGCCAAGTGGCCAGGGCGCCAGTTAGCAATCAGCCCCAGCATTTT. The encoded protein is CASSQVARAPVSNQPQHF.